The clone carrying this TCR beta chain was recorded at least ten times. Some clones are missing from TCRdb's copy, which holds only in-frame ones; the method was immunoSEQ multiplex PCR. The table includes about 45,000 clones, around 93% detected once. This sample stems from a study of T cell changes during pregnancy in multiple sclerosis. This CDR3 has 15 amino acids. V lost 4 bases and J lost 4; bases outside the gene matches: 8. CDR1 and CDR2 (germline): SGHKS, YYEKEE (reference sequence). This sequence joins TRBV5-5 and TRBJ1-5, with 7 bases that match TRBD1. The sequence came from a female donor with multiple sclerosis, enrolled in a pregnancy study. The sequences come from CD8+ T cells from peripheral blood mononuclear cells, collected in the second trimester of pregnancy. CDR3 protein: CASSARQGGNQPQHF. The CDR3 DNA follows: TGTGCCAGCAGCGCTAGACAGGGCGGTAATCAGCCCCAGCATTTT.